This TCR beta chain was sequenced for a study of blood T cells in healthy people across ages. Study at large: About one barcoded beta molecule per two T cells was the capture yield of template switching. Notes on the study in general: More naive CD4+ cells and higher diversity were found in long-lived than in aged donors.

For the second PCR, which ran for about 7 to 12 cycles, a sample-barcoded 5' primer and a J-beta primer mix were used. TCRdb processed the 5' RACE reads anew with MiXCR; each CDR3 protein has one entry. The data contain roughly 680,000 distinct CDR3 sequences, over 40% of them singletons. This CDR3 is built from 15 residues. The V gene's germline CDR1 is SGHRS and CDR2 YFSETQ. Trimming took 3 bases from V and 0 from J, leaving 12 bases between them. A remark on this clonotype: Its matching antigen is unknown.

This receptor was obtained from a woman older than 75 in good health. Sequenced input: blood. The chain has TRBV5-1 and TRBJ1-1; D possibly corresponds to TRBD1 (6 bases). CDR3 sequence: CASSSATGMNTEAFF. CDR3 nucleotide sequence: TGCGCCAGCAGCTCGGCTACAGGGATGAACACTGAAGCTTTCTTT.